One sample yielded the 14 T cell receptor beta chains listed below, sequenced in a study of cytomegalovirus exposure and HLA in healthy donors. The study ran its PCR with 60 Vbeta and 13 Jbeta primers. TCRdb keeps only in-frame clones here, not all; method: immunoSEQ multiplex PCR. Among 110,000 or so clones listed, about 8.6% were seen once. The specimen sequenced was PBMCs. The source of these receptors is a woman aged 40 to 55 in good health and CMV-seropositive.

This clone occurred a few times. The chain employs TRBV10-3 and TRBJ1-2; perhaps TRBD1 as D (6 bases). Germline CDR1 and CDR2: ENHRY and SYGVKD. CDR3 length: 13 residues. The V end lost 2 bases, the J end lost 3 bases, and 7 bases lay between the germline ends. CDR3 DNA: TGTGCCATCAGTGAGAGGGGGTACTATGGCTACACCTTC. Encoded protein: CAISERGYYGYTF.

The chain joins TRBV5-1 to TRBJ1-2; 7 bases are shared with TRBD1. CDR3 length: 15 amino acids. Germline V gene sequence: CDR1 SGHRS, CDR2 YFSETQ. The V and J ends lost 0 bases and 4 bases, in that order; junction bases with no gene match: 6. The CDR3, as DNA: TGCGCCAGCAGCTTGGCCGGAGGGGGCGGCTATGGCTACACCTTC. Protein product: CASSLAGGGGYGYTF.

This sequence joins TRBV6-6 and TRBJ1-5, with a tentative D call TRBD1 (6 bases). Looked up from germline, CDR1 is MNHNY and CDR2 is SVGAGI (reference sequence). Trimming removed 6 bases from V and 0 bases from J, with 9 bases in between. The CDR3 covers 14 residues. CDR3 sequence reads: CASRGHTSNQPQHF. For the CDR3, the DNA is TGTGCCAGCAGGGGACATACTAGCAATCAGCCCCAGCATTTT.

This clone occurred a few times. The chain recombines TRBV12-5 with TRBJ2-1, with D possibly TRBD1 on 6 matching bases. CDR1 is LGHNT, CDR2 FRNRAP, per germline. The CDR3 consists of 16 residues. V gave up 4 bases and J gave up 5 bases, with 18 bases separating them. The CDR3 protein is CASGSPAGTSNNEQFF. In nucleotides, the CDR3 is TGTGCTAGTGGTTCACCGGCCGGGACATCTAACAATGAGCAGTTCTTC. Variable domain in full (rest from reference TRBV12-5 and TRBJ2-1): DARVTQTPRHKVTEMGQEVTMRCQPILGHNTVFWYRQTMMQGLELLAYFRNRAPLDDSGMPKDRFSAEMPDATLATLKIQPSEPRDSAVYFCASGSPAGTSNNEQFFGPGTRLTVL.

The CDR3: CASSRGGGYTF. The CDR3 DNA sequence: TGTGCCAGCAGCCGGGGGGGTGGCTACACCTTC. The chain recombines TRBV5-8 with TRBJ1-2, with a possible D match to TRBD1 (5 bases). Trimming took 4 bases from V and 7 from J, leaving 8 bases between them. Germline V lookup: CDR1 SGHTS, CDR2 YDEGEE. The CDR3 runs 11 residues.

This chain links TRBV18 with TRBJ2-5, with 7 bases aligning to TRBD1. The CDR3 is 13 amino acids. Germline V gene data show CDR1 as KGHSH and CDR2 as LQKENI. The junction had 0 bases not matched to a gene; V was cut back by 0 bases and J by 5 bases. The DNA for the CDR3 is TGTGCCAGCTCACCACCGGACAGGGAGACCCAGTACTTC. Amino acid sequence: CASSPPDRETQYF.

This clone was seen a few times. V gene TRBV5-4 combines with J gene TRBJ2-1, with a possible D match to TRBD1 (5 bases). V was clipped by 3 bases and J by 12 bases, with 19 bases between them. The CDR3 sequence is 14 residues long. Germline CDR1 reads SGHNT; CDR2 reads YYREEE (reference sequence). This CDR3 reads CASSSGHGVIVQFF. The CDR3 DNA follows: TGTGCCAGCAGCTCCGGACACGGTGTAATTGTGCAGTTCTTC.

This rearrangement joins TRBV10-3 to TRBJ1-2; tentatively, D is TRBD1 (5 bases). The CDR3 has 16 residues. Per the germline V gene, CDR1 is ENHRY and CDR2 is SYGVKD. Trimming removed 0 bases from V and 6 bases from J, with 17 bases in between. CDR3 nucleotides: TGTGCCATCAGTGAGTCTGGGGGGATACTGTCAGATGGCTACACCTTC. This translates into CAISESGGILSDGYTF.

This CDR3 reads CASSRTFTYRPNEKLFF. In DNA, the CDR3 is TGTGCCAGCAGCCGAACCTTCACGTACAGGCCGAATGAAAAACTGTTTTTT. This chain uses TRBV27 with TRBJ1-4; D perhaps matches TRBD1 (5 bases). The germline CDR1 and CDR2 sequences are MNHEY and SMNVEV (reference sequence). Between the trimmed V and J ends, which lost 6 bases and 5 bases, there was a span of 22 bases. CDR3 length: 17 amino acids.

CDR3 loop: CAWRTGGQQGYTF. The CDR3 DNA sequence: TGTGCCTGGAGGACAGGGGGCCAACAGGGCTACACCTTC. This sequence joins TRBV30 and TRBJ1-2, with 10 bases that match TRBD1. This CDR3 contains 13 residues. V shed 3 bases, J shed 8 bases, and the junction held 6 bases outside the gene matches. CDR1 and CDR2 (germline): GTSNPN, SVGIG (reference sequence).

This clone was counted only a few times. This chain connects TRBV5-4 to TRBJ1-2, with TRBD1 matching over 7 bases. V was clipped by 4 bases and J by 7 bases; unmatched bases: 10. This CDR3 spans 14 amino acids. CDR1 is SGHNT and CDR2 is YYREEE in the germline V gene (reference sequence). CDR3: CASSQQTGTPGYTF. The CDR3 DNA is TGTGCCAGCAGCCAACAGACAGGGACTCCTGGCTACACCTTC.

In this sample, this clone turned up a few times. The CDR3 DNA is TGTGCCAGCAGTCCCCCCGGGTACCACGAGCAGTACTTC. The encoded protein is CASSPPGYHEQYF. The chain employs TRBV6-6 and TRBJ2-7, with D hard to call. V was shortened by 5 bases and J by 5 bases, with 13 bases between the two germline ends. CDR3 length: 13 amino acids. Germline CDR1 MNHNY, CDR2 SVGAGI (reference sequence).

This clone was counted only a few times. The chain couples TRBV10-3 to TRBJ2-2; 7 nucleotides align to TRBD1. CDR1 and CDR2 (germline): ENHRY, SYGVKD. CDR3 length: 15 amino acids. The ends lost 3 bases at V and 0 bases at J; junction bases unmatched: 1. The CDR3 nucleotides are TGTGCCATCAGTGATGGACAGGCGAACACCGGGGAGCTGTTTTTT. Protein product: CAISDGQANTGELFF.

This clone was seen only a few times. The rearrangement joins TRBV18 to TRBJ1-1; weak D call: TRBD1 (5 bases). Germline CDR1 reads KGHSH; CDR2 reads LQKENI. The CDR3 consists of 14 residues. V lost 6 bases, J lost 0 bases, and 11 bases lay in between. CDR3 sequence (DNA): TGTGCCAGCTCCCCCGTCAGGGTGAACACTGAAGCTTTCTTT. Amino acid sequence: CASSPVRVNTEAFF.